This paragraph covers one T cell receptor (beta chain) sequence. The antigen is undetermined. Here immunoSEQ multiplex PCR was the method, and the copy in TCRdb shows in-frame clones only, minus some. The sample records about 120,000 clones, roughly 89% being singletons. The record originates from a study of T cell responses to AZD1222 COVID-19 vaccine. CDR3 length: 12 residues. Looked up from germline, CDR1 is MDHEN and CDR2 is SYDVKM. With 2 bases removed from V and 7 bases from J, the gap between germline ends came to 7 bases. General study points: Variant regions that are unmutated are reportedly the target of nearly half of spike-specific TCRs.

The sequenced sample was peripheral blood, obtained on day 0 of AZD1222 vaccination. The rearrangement links TRBV28 to TRBJ2-3; no clear D gene. The receptor comes from an adult in good health. For the CDR3, the DNA is TGTGCCAGCAGTTTAGTTCGATATACGCAGTATTTT. Residues: CASSLVRYTQYF.